The rows below give T cell receptor beta chains drawn from one sample of a study of human T cells and chemical hapten exposure. TCRdb called the RACE reads again in MiXCR, with one record for every CDR3 protein. Among 80,000 to 100,000 distinct CDR3 sequences listed, around 9.9% were seen once. Material: whole blood, obtained in connection with sensitization to the hapten diphenylcyclopropenone (DPC). The receptors originated from a woman under 40 with alopecia areata. Some clones in this sample may be carry-over from other donors' samples. The CDR3 runs from the conserved cysteine through the conserved F or W. D genes are given only for firm matches. Rows may omit the clone size; those that give it use once, few, many or a size class.

cdr3_length	v_call	j_call	d_call	clone_size	cdr3_nt	cdr3_aa
15	TRBV5-4	TRBJ2-2	-	-	TGTGCCAGCAGCTTGGATTTTTCTAACACCGGGGAGCTGTTTTTT	CASSLDFSNTGELFF
14	TRBV20-1	TRBJ2-1	-	-	TGCAGTGCCCCCCAGCGGGCGCTATACAATGAGCAGTTCTTC	CSAPQRALYNEQFF
12	TRBV5-1	TRBJ1-1	-	many	TGCGCCAGCAGCTTGAGTCAGCATGAAGCTTTCTTT	CASSLSQHEAFF
16	TRBV4-3	TRBJ2-1	TRBD2	-	TGCGCCAGCAGCCAAGAACCGGGAGGACAATACAATGAGCAGTTCTTC	CASSQEPGGQYNEQFF
16	TRBV4-3	TRBJ2-1	TRBD2	many	TGCGCCAGCAGCCAAGGACTAGCGGGAGCCCCCAATGAGCAGTTCTTC	CASSQGLAGAPNEQFF
14	TRBV3-1	TRBJ1-2	-	few	TGTGCCAGCAGCCACAGACAGGCCTCCTATGGCTACACCTTC	CASSHRQASYGYTF
16	TRBV30	TRBJ2-3	-	-	TGTGCCTTTCAACCTCGGGGGCGTAGTAACACAGATACGCAGTATTTT	CAFQPRGRSNTDTQYF
15	TRBV28	TRBJ2-1	-	many	TGTGCCAGCAGCCCCCGGAGGGGGGCCTACAATGAGCAGTTCTTC	CASSPRRGAYNEQFF
14	TRBV7-9	TRBJ2-5	TRBD1	few	TGTGCCAGCAGCTTAGGACCAGGGGGAGAGACCCAGTACTTC	CASSLGPGGETQYF
17	TRBV6-6	TRBJ2-1	TRBD2	few	TGTGCCAGCAGTCTAAAACTAGCGGGCCACTCATACAATGAGCAGTTCTTC	CASSLKLAGHSYNEQFF
13	TRBV5-1	TRBJ2-5	TRBD2	many	TGCGCCAGCAGCGAGGGAGGGGACGGGACCCAGTACTTC	CASSEGGDGTQYF
12	TRBV29-1	TRBJ2-5	-	few	TGCAGCGTTCATCTGGGGCCGAAGACCCAGTACTTC	CSVHLGPKTQYF
15	TRBV4-3	TRBJ2-1	TRBD2	many	TGCGCCAGCAGCCAAGATCGCGGACTAGCGATCCGCTATATCTTC	CASSQDRGLAIRYIF
18	TRBV7-2	TRBJ2-6	TRBD1	-	TGTGCCAGCAGCCGGATGACAGGGGTCTTCTCTGGGGCCAACGTCCTGACTTTC	CASSRMTGVFSGANVLTF
16	TRBV7-9	TRBJ2-3	-	-	TGTGCCAGCAGCTTAGACGGAAGGGGTGCACAATATACGCAGTATTTT	CASSLDGRGAQYTQYF
14	TRBV20-1	TRBJ2-1	TRBD2	few	TGCAGTGCTCGACCGGGACTAGGTTACAATGAGCAGTTCTTC	CSARPGLGYNEQFF
14	TRBV18	TRBJ2-7	-	-	TGTGCCAGCTCACCATATAAGCGGGCCTACGAGCAGTACTTC	CASSPYKRAYEQYF
13	TRBV2	TRBJ2-2	-	-	TGTGCCAGCAGGGCTCCAGGGGCCGGGGAGCTGTTTTTT	CASRAPGAGELFF